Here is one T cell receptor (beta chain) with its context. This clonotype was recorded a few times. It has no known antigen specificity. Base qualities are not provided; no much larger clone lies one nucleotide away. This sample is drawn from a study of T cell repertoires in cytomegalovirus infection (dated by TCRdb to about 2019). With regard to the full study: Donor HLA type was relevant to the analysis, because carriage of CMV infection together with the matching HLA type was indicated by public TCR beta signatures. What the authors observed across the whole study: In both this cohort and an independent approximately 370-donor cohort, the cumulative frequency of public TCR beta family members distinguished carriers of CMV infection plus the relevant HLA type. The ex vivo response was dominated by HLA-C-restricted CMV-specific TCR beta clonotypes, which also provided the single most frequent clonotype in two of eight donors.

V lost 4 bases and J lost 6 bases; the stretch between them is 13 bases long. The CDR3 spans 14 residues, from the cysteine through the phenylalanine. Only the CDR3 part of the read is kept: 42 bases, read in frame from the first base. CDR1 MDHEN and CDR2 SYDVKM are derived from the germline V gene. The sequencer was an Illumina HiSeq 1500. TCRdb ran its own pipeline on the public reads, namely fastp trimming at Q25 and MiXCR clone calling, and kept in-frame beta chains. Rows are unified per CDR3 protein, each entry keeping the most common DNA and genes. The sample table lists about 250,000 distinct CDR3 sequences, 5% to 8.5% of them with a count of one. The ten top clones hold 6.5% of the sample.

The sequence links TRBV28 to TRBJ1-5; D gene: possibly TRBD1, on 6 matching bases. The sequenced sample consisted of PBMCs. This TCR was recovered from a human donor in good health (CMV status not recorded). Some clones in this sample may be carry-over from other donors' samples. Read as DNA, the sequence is TGTGCCAGCAGTTACGTACAGGGAGGTCAGCCCCAGCATTTT. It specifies CASSYVQGGQPQHF.